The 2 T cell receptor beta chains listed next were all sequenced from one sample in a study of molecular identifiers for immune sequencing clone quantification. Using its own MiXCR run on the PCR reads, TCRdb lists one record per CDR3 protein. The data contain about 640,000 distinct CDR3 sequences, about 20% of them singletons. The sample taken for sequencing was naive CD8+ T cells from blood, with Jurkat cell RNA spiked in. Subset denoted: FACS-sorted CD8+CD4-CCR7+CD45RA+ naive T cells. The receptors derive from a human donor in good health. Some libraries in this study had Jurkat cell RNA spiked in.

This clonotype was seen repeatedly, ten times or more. The CDR3 DNA reads as TGCAGTGCTAGAGAGTCCGGCACAGGGGAGGCCTATGGCTACACCTTC. Encoded protein: CSARESGTGEAYGYTF. The chain recombines TRBV20-1 with TRBJ1-2; 7 bases align to TRBD1. CDR3 length: 16 residues. J gave up 4 bases and V 0 bases, and 11 bases lay outside the gene matches. Germline V gene data show CDR1 as DFQATT and CDR2 as SNEGSKA (reference sequence).

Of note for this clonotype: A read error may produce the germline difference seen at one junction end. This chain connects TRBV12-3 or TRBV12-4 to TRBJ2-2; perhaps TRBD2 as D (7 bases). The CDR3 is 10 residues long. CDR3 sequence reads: CAIKGGGLFF. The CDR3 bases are TGTGCCATCAAGGGAGGGGGGCTGTTTTTT.